The 27 T cell receptor beta chains presented below share a single source sample, sequenced in a study of cytomegalovirus exposure and HLA in healthy donors. PCR employed 60 Vbeta and 13 Jbeta primers. Sequencing was performed with immunoSEQ multiplex PCR; in TCRdb, only in-frame clones are kept and a portion is missing. The sample shows over 100,000 clones, around 81% of them seen only once. Sequencing was carried out using PBMCs. These receptors all stem from a woman aged 25 to 39 in good health and CMV-seronegative.

The J gene is TRBJ2-5, the V gene TRBV5-1; 8 bases match TRBD1. The J call is in doubt because the DNA end fits TRBJ2-7 better. Germline CDR1 SGHRS, CDR2 YFSETQ. This CDR3 spans 16 amino acids. In DNA, the CDR3 is TGCGCCAGCAGCTTGGCGGCAGGGGGCGTCGGGTCCGAGCAGTACTTC. The encoded protein is CASSLAAGGVGSEQYF.

CDR3 nucleotides: TGTGCCAGCAGCTTTACTGCAGGTTCTAACTATGGCTACACCTTC. Its protein product is CASSFTAGSNYGYTF. This chain joins TRBV7-9 and TRBJ1-2; D not resolved. The V and J ends lost 3 bases and 0 bases respectively, with 11 bases between them. This CDR3 spans 15 amino acids. Germline V lookup: CDR1 SEHNR, CDR2 FQNEAQ (reference sequence).

This chain joins TRBV4-2 and TRBJ2-1, with 7 bases that match TRBD2. The CDR3 length is 16 residues. With V trimmed by 0 bases and J by 5 bases, 7 bases remained unmatched. Looked up from germline, CDR1 is LGHNA and CDR2 is YNFKEQ. This CDR3 reads CASSQEGGKKNNEQFF. The DNA of the CDR3 is TGTGCCAGCAGCCAAGAGGGGGGGAAAAAAAACAATGAGCAGTTCTTC.

The rearrangement links TRBV18 to TRBJ1-1, with 12 bases fitting TRBD1. CDR1 and CDR2 (germline): KGHSH, LQKENI. The CDR3 extends over 15 amino acids. After removal of 3 bases from V and 5 bases from J, the junction contained 4 bases not matched to a gene. CDR3 amino acids: CASSPGTGGRTEAFF. DNA of the CDR3: TGTGCCAGCTCACCGGGGACAGGGGGCAGGACTGAAGCTTTCTTT.

The chain joins TRBV2 to TRBJ2-3; D ambiguous. The CDR3 is 13 residues long. Looked up from germline, CDR1 is SNHLY and CDR2 is FYNNEI. V dropped 8 bases and J dropped 4 bases, with 13 bases sitting between them. CDR3 in amino acids: CASASRFPDTQYF. In DNA, the CDR3 is TGTGCCAGCGCGTCTAGGTTCCCAGATACGCAGTATTTT.

V is TRBV6-5 and J is TRBJ1-6; D is undetermined. Deletions cut 5 bases from V and 8 bases from J, with 13 bases between. CDR3 size: 14 residues. Looked up from germline, CDR1 is MNHEY and CDR2 is SVGAGI. Written as DNA, the CDR3 is TGTGCCAGCAGTCCTACAGCACGAGATTCACCCCTCCACTTT. This translates into CASSPTARDSPLHF.

This clone is a singleton in its sample. The chain employs TRBV27 and TRBJ2-7, with 9 positions matching TRBD1. The germline V gene encodes CDR1 MNHEY and CDR2 SMNVEV (reference sequence). Losses at the gene ends were 0 bases for V and 3 bases for J; bases not matched to a gene: 12. CDR3 size: 18 residues. DNA of the CDR3: TGTGCCAGCAGTTTATCCGGGACAGGGTTAATTTTTCTCTACGAGCAGTACTTC. This translates into CASSLSGTGLIFLYEQYF.

This chain links TRBV14 with TRBJ2-5, with 8 bases that match TRBD1. The J call is uncertain, as TRBJ2-7 better fits the DNA end. Germline V gene sequence: CDR1 SGHDN, CDR2 FVKESK. This CDR3 spans 14 amino acids. The DNA of the CDR3 is TGTGCCAGCAGCCGCACAGGGGGCTCCTACGAGCAGTACTTC. It specifies CASSRTGGSYEQYF.

This clone was observed a handful of times. The V call is TRBV29-1, the J call TRBJ2-1, with 14 bases that match TRBD2. V dropped 4 bases and J dropped 0; count of bases not matched to a gene: 5. Germline V gene lookup returns CDR1 SQVTM and CDR2 ANQGSEA. The CDR3 runs to 17 residues. CDR3 in DNA: TGCAGCGTTGGCGGGACTAGCGGGAGCCTCTCCTACAATGAGCAGTTCTTC. Translating it yields CSVGGTSGSLSYNEQFF.

The V gene is TRBV5-5, the J gene TRBJ1-4, with 9 bases identical to TRBD1. Germline loops: CDR1 SGHKS, CDR2 YYEKEE (reference sequence). V shed 0 bases and J 8 bases; nucleotides not matched to a gene: 8. CDR3 length: 16 amino acids. The DNA of the CDR3 is TGTGCCAGCAGCTTGGCCTTGGACAGGGGAGGCGAAAAACTGTTTTTT. Its translation is CASSLALDRGGEKLFF. Full variable domain (rest looked up from reference TRBV5-5 and TRBJ1-4): DAGVTQSPTHLIKTRGQQVTLRCSPISGHKSVSWYQQVLGQGPQFIFQYYEKEERGRGNFPDRFSARQFPNYSSELNVNALLLGDSALYLCASSLALDRGGEKLFFGSGTQLSVL.

This sequence joins TRBV6-6 and TRBJ1-5; 7 bases fit TRBD1. CDR1 and CDR2 from the germline V gene are MNHNY and SVGAGI (reference sequence). The CDR3 is made up of 14 amino acids. The J segment lost 8 bases and the V segment lost 5 bases, leaving 9 bases of the junction unmatched. The CDR3, as DNA: TGTGCCAGCAGTAAGCAGGGGGACCCGAAGCCCCAGCATTTT. Translation: CASSKQGDPKPQHF.

V gene TRBV19 combines with J gene TRBJ1-6; D uncertain. Deletions cut 5 bases from V and 7 bases from J, with 12 bases between. The CDR3 loop spans 14 amino acids. Germline assignment: CDR1 LNHDA and CDR2 SQIVND (reference sequence). In nucleotides, the CDR3 is TGTGCCAGTAGTCGTCGGGGAGAGAATTCACCCCTCCACTTT. This translates into CASSRRGENSPLHF.

There are a few counts of this clone. DNA for the CDR3: TGTGCCAGCAGCTTAGCGCTGGACATCACCTTC. Translating it yields CASSLALDITF. This chain uses TRBV7-2 with TRBJ1-2, with D maybe TRBD1 (5 bases). From germline, CDR1 is SGHTA and CDR2 FQGNSA. Trimming left V 0 bases short and J 13 bases short, with 9 bases between. The CDR3 length is 11 residues. Full variable domain (rest looked up from reference TRBV7-2 and TRBJ1-2): GAGVSQSPSNKVTEKGKDVELRCDPISGHTALYWYRQSLGQGLEFLIYFQGNSAPDKSGLPSDRFSAERTGGSVSTLTIQRTQQEDSAVYLCASSLALDITFGSGTRLTVV.

Turning to this clone: At the DNA level, this CDR3 is encoded by other sequences in the same sample as well. J is TRBJ2-7 and V is TRBV5-1; the D gene is possibly TRBD1 (6 bases). The CDR3 is 13 residues long. CDR1 is SGHRS, CDR2 YFSETQ, per germline. V was trimmed by 2 bases and J by 4 bases, leaving 10 bases between them. CDR3 sequence reads: CASSLLQGYEQYF. CDR3 in DNA: TGCGCCAGCAGCTTACTACAGGGATACGAGCAGTACTTC.

This chain joins TRBV4-2 and TRBJ2-1, with no clear D. Germline CDR1 LGHNA, CDR2 YNFKEQ. The CDR3 loop spans 15 amino acids. The ends were cut back, 0 bases at V and 9 bases at J, with 15 bases in the middle. Written as DNA, the CDR3 is TGTGCCAGCAGCCAAGATAACGCTGGCTTGGTTGAGCAGTTCTTC. Residues: CASSQDNAGLVEQFF.

The CDR3 DNA reads as TGTGCCAGCACCCCCAGGGGCAGGGGGGCCAGGCGCACTGAAGCTTTCTTT. This encodes CASTPRGRGARRTEAFF. The V call is TRBV28, the J call TRBJ1-1; 7 positions match TRBD1. The germline gives CDR1 MDHEN, CDR2 SYDVKM. The CDR3 is made up of 17 amino acids. J was trimmed by 4 bases and V by 7 bases; bases with no gene match: 18.

The rearrangement links TRBV7-5 to TRBJ2-2; no check of the table's D call, TRBD2, against the DNA was made. TRBV7-5 is recorded as a pseudogene. CDR3 length: 18 residues. The CDR3 sequence is CVRSSPGLAGPGTGELFF. The CDR3 DNA follows: TGTGTCAGAAGCTCACCGGGACTAGCGGGGCCTGGCACCGGGGAGCTGTTTTTT.

This clone was recorded a few times. The gene calls are TRBV11-3 and TRBJ2-1; D unclear. There are 12 residues in the CDR3. Trimming shortened V by 5 bases and J by 9 bases, and 11 bases separated the two germline ends. CDR1 is SGHNT and CDR2 is YENEEA in the germline V gene. This chain's CDR3 is CASSKSTGEQFF. CDR3 DNA sequence: TGTGCCAGCAGCAAGAGTACCGGTGAGCAGTTCTTC.

The J gene is TRBJ2-3, the V gene TRBV9, with TRBD2 matching 9 bases. Germline CDR1 is SGDLS and CDR2 is YYNGEE. Germline trimming cut 2 bases from V and 1 base from J; bases unmatched to any gene: 5. The CDR3 spans 16 residues. CDR3 nucleotide sequence: TGTGCCAGCAGCGTCCCGGGACTAGCAGGCACAGATACGCAGTATTTT. Translating gives CASSVPGLAGTDTQYF.

V is TRBV5-6 and J is TRBJ1-6; D perhaps matches TRBD1 (5 bases). The CDR3 length is 15 residues. Between the trimmed V and J ends, which lost 3 bases and 7 bases, there was a span of 14 bases. Germline V gene data show CDR1 as SGHDT and CDR2 as YYEEEE. The CDR3 protein is CASSWDWSGNSPLHF. The CDR3 nucleotides read TGTGCCAGCAGCTGGGACTGGTCAGGGAATTCACCCCTCCACTTT.

V and J are TRBV5-1 and TRBJ1-3; 9 bases align to TRBD1. Germline values: CDR1 SGHRS, CDR2 YFSETQ. The V gene end was trimmed by 2 bases and the J gene end by 4 bases; junction bases not matched to a gene: 4. The CDR3 is 15 residues long. The CDR3 protein is CASSLQGAGGNTIYF. CDR3 DNA: TGCGCCAGCAGCTTACAGGGGGCAGGGGGAAACACCATATATTTT.

The genes are TRBV5-5 and TRBJ1-5; the match to TRBD1 covers 7 bases. J gave up 4 bases and V 6 bases, and 7 bases lay outside the gene matches. The CDR3 has 14 amino acids. CDR1 and CDR2 from the germline V gene are SGHKS and YYEKEE (reference sequence). CDR3 region: CASNWDSQNQPQHF. In DNA, the CDR3 is TGTGCCAGCAACTGGGACAGCCAAAATCAGCCCCAGCATTTT.

V usage is TRBV7-2 and J usage is TRBJ2-7; no reliable D call. Trimming left V 5 bases short and J 3 bases short, with 14 bases between. This CDR3 contains 14 residues. Per the germline V gene, CDR1 is SGHTA and CDR2 is FQGNSA. Here the CDR3 DNA reads TGTGCCAGCAGCCTAGATGGCAGAATCTACGAGCAGTACTTC. It encodes CASSLDGRIYEQYF.

CDR3 residues: CASSIIPAGGVRTAEQYF. The CDR3 DNA is TGTGCCAGTAGTATAATTCCCGCCGGGGGGGTACGAACCGCCGAGCAGTACTTC. This sequence joins TRBV19 and TRBJ2-7; 8 nucleotides agree with TRBD2. From germline, CDR1 is LNHDA and CDR2 SQIVND (reference sequence). This CDR3 has 18 amino acids. V gave up 2 bases and J gave up 6 bases; unmatched junction bases: 18. The entire variable domain, with the rest obtained from reference TRBV19 and TRBJ2-7, is as follows: DGGITQSPKYLFRKEGQNVTLSCEQNLNHDAMYWYRQDPGQGLRLIYYSQIVNDFQKGDIAEGYSVSREKKESFPLTVTSAQKNPTAFYLCASSIIPAGGVRTAEQYFGPGTRLTVT.

The chain has TRBV5-1 and TRBJ1-4, with a possible D match to TRBD1 (6 bases). Germline CDR1 is SGHRS and CDR2 is YFSETQ. V shed 0 bases and J shed 14 bases, with 14 bases lying between them. CDR3 length: 13 amino acids. DNA for the CDR3: TGCGCCAGCAGCTTGGAGGGGGGGATTGGGCTGTTTTTT. This encodes CASSLEGGIGLFF.

The chain employs TRBV19 and TRBJ2-3; the D gene is possibly TRBD1 (7 bases). CDR3 size: 13 residues. The germline CDR1 and CDR2 sequences are LNHDA and SQIVND (reference sequence). V lost 10 bases, J lost 0 bases, and 11 bases lay in between. The CDR3 is CATRGTSTDTQYF. CDR3 sequence (DNA): TGTGCCACCAGGGGGACTAGCACAGATACGCAGTATTTT.

The CDR3 region has the DNA TGCGCCAGCAGCTTGGCCGGGGGAAACACCATATATTTT. Amino acids: CASSLAGGNTIYF. The chain joins TRBV5-1 to TRBJ1-3, with D uncertain. CDR1 is SGHRS and CDR2 is YFSETQ in the germline V gene. Deletions cut 0 bases from V and 4 bases from J, with 5 bases between. CDR3 length: 13 amino acids.